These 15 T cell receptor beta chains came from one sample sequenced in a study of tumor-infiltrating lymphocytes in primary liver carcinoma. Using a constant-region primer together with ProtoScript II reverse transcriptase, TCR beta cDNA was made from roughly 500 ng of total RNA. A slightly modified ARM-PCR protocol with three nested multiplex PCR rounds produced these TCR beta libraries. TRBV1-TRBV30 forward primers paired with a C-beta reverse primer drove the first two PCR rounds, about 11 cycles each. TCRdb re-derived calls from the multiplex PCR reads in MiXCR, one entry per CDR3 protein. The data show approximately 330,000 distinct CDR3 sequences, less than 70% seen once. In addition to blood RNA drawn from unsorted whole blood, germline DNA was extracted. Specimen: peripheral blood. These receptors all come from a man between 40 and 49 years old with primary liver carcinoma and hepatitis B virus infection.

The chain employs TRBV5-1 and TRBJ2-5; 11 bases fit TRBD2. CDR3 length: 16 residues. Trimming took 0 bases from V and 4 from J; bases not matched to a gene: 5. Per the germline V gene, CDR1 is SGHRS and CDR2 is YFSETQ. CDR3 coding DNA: TGCGCCAGCAGCTTGGCTTTAGCGGGAGGGGGAGAGACCCAGTACTTC. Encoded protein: CASSLALAGGGETQYF.

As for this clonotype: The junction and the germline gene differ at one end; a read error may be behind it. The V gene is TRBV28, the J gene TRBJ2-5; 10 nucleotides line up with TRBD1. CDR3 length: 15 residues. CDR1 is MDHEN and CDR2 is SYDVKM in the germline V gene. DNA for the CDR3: TGTGCCAGCAGTAAGACAGGGGGCTGGCGAGAGACCGAGTACTTC. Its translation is CASSKTGGWRETEYF.

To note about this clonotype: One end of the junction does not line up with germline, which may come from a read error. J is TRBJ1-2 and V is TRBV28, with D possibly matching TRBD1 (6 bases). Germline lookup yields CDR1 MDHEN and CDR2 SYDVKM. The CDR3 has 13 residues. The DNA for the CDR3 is TGTGCCAGCAGGGTGACAGGAGTTTATGGCAACACCTTC. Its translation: CASRVTGVYGNTF.

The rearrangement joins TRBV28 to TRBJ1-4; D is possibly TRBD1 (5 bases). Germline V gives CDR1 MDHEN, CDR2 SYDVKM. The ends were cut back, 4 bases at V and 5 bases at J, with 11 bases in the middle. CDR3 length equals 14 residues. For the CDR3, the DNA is TGTGCCAGCAGTTCCCAACAGGCGAATGAAAAACTGTTTTTT. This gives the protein CASSSQQANEKLFF.

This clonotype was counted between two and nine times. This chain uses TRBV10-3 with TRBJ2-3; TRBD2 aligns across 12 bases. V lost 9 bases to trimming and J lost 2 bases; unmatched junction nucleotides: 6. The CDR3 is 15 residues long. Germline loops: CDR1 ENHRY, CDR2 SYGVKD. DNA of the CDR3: TGTGCCATTGGGCTAGCGGGAGGGTACACAGATACGCAGTATTTT. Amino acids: CAIGLAGGYTDTQYF.

The CDR3 coding sequence is TGTGCCTGGAGGGATCGACTGGGGGTCTACGAGCAGTACTTC. Protein sequence: CAWRDRLGVYEQYF. The chain combines TRBV30 with TRBJ2-7; D is possibly TRBD1 or TRBD2 (5 bases each). CDR1 GTSNPN and CDR2 SVGIG come from the germline V gene (reference sequence). CDR3 length: 14 residues. The V end lost 3 bases, the J end lost 3 bases, and 15 bases lay between the germline ends. Based on the CDR3 plus reference TRBV30 and TRBJ2-7, the full variable domain is SQTIHQWPATLVQPVGSPLSLECTVEGTSNPNLYWYRQAAGRGLQLLFYSVGIGQISSEVPQNLSASRPQDRQFILSSKKLLLSDSGFYLCAWRDRLGVYEQYFGPGTRLTVT.

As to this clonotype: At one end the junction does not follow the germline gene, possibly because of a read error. CDR3 nucleotides: TGTGCCAGCAGCTCCGGTCCGAGCGGAGATATGCAGTATTTT. Encoded protein: CASSSGPSGDMQYF. The genes are TRBV11-1 and TRBJ2-3; TRBD2 might be the D (5 bases). There are 14 residues in the CDR3. Germline CDR1 and CDR2: SGHAT and FQDESV (reference sequence).

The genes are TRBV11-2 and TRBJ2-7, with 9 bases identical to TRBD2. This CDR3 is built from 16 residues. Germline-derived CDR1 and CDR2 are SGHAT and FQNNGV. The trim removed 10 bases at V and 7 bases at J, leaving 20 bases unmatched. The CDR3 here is CATGEGLIAGVEEQYF. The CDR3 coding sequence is TGTGCCACCGGGGAGGGTCTCATAGCGGGAGTAGAGGAGCAGTACTTC.

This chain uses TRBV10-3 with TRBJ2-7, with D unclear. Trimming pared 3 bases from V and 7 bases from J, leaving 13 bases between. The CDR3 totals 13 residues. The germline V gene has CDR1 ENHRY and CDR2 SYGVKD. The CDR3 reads CAISDIVTLEQYF. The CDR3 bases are TGTGCCATCAGTGATATAGTGACACTGGAGCAGTACTTC.

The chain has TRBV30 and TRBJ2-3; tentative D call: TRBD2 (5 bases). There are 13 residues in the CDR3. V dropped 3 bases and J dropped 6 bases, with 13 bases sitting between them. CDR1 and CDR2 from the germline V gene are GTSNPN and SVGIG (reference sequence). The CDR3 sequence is CAWRGASPDTQYF. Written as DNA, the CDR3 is TGTGCCTGGAGAGGAGCTAGCCCGGATACGCAGTATTTT.

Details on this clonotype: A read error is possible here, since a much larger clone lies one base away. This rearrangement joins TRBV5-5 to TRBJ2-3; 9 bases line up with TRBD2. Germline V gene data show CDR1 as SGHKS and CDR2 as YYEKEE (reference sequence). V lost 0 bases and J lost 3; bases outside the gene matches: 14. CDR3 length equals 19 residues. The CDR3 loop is CASSLGIRGGSGSTDTQYF. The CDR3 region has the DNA TGTGCCAGCAGCTTGGGGATCCGTGGTGGTAGCGGGAGTACAGATACGCAGTATTTT.

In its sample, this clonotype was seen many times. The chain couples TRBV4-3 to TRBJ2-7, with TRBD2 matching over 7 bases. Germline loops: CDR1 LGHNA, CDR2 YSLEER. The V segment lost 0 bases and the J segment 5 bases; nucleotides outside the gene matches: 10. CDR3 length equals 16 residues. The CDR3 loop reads CASSQDGRGRAHEQYF. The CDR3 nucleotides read TGCGCCAGCAGCCAAGATGGTAGAGGGAGGGCCCACGAGCAGTACTTC.

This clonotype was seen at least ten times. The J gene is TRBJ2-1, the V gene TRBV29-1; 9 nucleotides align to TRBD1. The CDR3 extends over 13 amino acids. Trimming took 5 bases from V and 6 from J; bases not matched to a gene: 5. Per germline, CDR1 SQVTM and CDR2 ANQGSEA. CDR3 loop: CSVQGTGRNEQFF. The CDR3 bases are TGCAGCGTTCAGGGGACAGGGCGCAATGAGCAGTTCTTC.

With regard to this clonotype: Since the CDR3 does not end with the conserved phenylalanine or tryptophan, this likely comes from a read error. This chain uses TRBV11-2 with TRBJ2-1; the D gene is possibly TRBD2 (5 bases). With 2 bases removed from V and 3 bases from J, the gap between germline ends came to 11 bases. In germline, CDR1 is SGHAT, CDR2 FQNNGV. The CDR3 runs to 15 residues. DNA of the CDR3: TGTGCCAGCAGCTTATATGGGAGCTTCTACAATGAGCAGTTCATC. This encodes CASSLYGSFYNEQFI.

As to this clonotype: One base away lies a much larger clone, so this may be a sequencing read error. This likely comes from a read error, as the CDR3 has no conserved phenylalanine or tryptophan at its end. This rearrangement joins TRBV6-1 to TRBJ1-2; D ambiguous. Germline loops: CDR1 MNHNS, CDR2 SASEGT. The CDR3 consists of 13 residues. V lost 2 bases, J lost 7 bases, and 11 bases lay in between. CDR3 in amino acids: CASSENLVGGYTI. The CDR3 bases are TGTGCCAGCAGTGAAAACCTCGTCGGTGGCTACACCATC.